The text below deals with one T cell receptor (beta chain). Its target is unknown. This sample is part of a study of CD8 T cells in Susac syndrome. Points from the study as a whole: Peak Susac CD8+ clonal expansion occurred in TEMRA cells and active patients.

V was clipped by 5 bases and J by 4 bases, with 17 bases between them. The CDR3 spans 15 residues. The RNA, about 0.5 to 1 ug, was put through reverse transcription using random hexamers. immunoSEQ multiplex PCR amplified TCR beta CDR3 across 54 Vbeta, 13 Jbeta. TCRdb passed the immunoSEQ multiplex PCR reads through MiXCR, listing each CDR3 protein once. The sample holds 100,000 to 150,000 distinct CDR3 sequences, about 94% seen once. Sequencing of TCR beta was performed on blood CD8+ T cells and on blood CD4+ T cells. Sequenced input: CD8+ T cells from PBMCs. The chain carries TRBV12-3 or TRBV12-4 and TRBJ1-2, with a possible D match to TRBD1 (5 bases). The sequence was collected from a human donor with Susac syndrome. CDR3 DNA: TGTGCCAGCAGTGTATCCGGGACGGCCCCCTATGGCTACACCTTC. Translation: CASSVSGTAPYGYTF.